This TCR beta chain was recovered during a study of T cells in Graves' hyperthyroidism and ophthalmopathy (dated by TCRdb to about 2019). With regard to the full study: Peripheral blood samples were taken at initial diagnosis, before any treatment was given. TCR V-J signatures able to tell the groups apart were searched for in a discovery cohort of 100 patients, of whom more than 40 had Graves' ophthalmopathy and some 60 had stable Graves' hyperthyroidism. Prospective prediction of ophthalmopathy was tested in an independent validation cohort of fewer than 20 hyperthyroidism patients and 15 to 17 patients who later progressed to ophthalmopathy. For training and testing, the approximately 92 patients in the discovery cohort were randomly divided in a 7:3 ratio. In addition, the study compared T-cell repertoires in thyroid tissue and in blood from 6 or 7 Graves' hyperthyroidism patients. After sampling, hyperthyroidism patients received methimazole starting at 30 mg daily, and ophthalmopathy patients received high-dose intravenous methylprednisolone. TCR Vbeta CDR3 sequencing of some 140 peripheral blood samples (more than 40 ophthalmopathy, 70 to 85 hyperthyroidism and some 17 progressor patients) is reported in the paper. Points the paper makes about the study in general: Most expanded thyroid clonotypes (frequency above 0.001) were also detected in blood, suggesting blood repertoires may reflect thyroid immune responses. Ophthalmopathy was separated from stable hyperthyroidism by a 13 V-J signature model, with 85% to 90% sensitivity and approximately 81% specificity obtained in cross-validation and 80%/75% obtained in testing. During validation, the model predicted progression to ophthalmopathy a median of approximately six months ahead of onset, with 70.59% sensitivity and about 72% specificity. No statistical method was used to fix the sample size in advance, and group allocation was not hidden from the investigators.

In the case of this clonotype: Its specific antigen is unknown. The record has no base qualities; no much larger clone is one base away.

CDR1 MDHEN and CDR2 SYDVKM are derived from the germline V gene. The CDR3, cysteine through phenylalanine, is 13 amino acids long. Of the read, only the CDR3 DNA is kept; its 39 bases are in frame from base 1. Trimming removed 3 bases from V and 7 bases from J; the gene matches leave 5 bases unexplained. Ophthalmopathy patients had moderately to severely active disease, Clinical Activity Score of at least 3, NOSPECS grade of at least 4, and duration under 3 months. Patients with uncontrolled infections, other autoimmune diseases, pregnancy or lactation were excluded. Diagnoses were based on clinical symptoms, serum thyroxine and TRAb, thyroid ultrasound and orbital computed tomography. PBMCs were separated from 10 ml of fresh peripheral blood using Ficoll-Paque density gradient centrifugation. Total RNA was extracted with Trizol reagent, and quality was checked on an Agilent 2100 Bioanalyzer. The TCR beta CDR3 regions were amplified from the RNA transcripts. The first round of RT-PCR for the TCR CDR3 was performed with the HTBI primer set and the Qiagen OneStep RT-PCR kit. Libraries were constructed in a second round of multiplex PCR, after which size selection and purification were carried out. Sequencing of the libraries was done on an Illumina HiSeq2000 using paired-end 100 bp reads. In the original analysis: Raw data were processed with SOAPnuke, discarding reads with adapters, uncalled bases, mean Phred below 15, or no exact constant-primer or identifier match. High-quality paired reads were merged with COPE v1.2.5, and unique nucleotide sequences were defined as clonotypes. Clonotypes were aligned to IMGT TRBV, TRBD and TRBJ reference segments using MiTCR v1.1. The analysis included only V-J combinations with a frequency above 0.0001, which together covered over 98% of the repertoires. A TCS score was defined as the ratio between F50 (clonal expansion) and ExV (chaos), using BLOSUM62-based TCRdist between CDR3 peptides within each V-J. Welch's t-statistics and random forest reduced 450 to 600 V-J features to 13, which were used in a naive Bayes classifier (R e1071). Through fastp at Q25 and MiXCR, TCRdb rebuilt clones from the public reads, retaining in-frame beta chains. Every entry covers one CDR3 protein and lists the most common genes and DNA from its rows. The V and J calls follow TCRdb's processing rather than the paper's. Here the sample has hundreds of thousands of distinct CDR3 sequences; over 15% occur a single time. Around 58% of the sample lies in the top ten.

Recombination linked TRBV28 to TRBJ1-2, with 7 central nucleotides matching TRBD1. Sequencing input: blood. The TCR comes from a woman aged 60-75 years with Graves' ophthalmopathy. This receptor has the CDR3 CASSFQGDSGYTF. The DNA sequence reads TGTGCCAGCAGTTTCCAGGGGGATAGTGGCTACACCTTC.